This T cell receptor beta chain was captured by sequencing in a study of cytomegalovirus exposure and HLA in healthy donors. Whole-study results and caveats: As a later analysis showed, a missense DCLRE1C variant was linked to trimming of TCR beta V- and J-genes. Specificity of three CMV-associated chains for CMV antigens was verified in vitro.

CDR3 length equals 15 residues. In germline, CDR1 is SGHNT, CDR2 YYREEE (reference sequence). V shed 6 bases, J shed 2 bases, and the junction held 7 bases outside the gene matches. With 60 Vbeta and 13 Jbeta primers, the PCR was carried out. Clones were read by immunoSEQ multiplex PCR, and TCRdb kept only the in-frame ones, dropping some. Among 55,000 to 70,000 clones listed, roughly 84% were seen once. While unrecorded immune exposures were likely, the donors were nominally healthy when sampled. Comments on this clone: Its antigen remains unknown.

The sequence derives from a human donor in good health. Input material: PBMCs. V and J are TRBV5-4 and TRBJ2-1, with TRBD2 identical over 8 bases. The CDR3 sequence: CASNKIAGTYNEQFF. The CDR3 region has the DNA TGTGCCAGCAACAAAATAGCGGGGACCTACAATGAGCAGTTCTTC.